A selection of T cell receptor beta chains follows, all from one sample in a study of CD8+ T cells in alopecia areata. The repertoire was sequenced with immunoSEQ multiplex PCR; TCRdb's copy has only in-frame clones and lacks some. The sample yields a few hundred thousand clones, less than 75% seen once. The sample was CD4+ T cells sorted from blood, taken at week 4, from a patient treated with tofacitinib. Receptor source: a human donor with alopecia areata. Both conserved end residues are part of each CDR3. The D gene is left open where the match is weak. Size is stated for part of the rows, as once, few or many counts, or as a class when the clone is expanded.

CDR3 protein: CASSQDTGGRTDTQYF; CDR3 DNA: TGCGCCAGCAGCCAAGATACCGGGGGGAGGACAGATACGCAGTATTTT; V gene: TRBV4-1; clone size: .; D gene: TRBD2; J gene: TRBJ2-3
CDR3 protein: CASSPSGGNGYTF; CDR3 DNA: TGTGCCAGCAGCCCCTCAGGGGGAAATGGCTACACCTTC; V gene: TRBV11-3; clone size: .; D gene: TRBD1; J gene: TRBJ1-2
CDR3 protein: CASSLPGTYNEQFF; CDR3 DNA: TGTGCCAGCAGCTTGCCAGGTACCTACAATGAGCAGTTCTTC; V gene: TRBV5-4; clone size: .; D gene: .; J gene: TRBJ2-1
CDR3 protein: CAWSLLHPAYGYTF; CDR3 DNA: TGTGCCTGGAGCCTTCTCCACCCGGCGTATGGCTACACCTTC; V gene: TRBV30; clone size: .; D gene: .; J gene: TRBJ1-2
CDR3 protein: CASSSAGTGIYNEQFF; CDR3 DNA: TGTGCCAGCAGCTCTGCCGGGACAGGGATCTACAATGAGCAGTTCTTC; V gene: TRBV5-5; clone size: few; D gene: TRBD1; J gene: TRBJ2-1
CDR3 protein: CSARGAYEQYF; CDR3 DNA: TGCAGTGCTAGGGGGGCCTACGAGCAGTACTTC; V gene: TRBV20-1; clone size: .; D gene: .; J gene: TRBJ2-7
CDR3 protein: CASSQGFERSTDTQYF; CDR3 DNA: TGTGCCAGCAGCCAAGGTTTCGAGCGGAGCACAGATACGCAGTATTTT; V gene: TRBV5-5; clone size: .; D gene: .; J gene: TRBJ2-3
CDR3 protein: CASSVMSQNTEAFF; CDR3 DNA: TGTGCCAGCAGCGTAATGTCCCAGAACACTGAAGCTTTCTTT; V gene: TRBV9; clone size: .; D gene: .; J gene: TRBJ1-1
CDR3 protein: CSTHRDMNTEAFF; CDR3 DNA: TGCAGCACCCACAGAGATATGAACACTGAAGCTTTCTTT; V gene: TRBV29-1; clone size: few; D gene: .; J gene: TRBJ1-1
CDR3 protein: CASSERGGYEQYF; CDR3 DNA: TGTGCCAGCAGTGAGCGGGGGGGCTACGAGCAGTACTTC; V gene: TRBV2; clone size: .; D gene: TRBD2; J gene: TRBJ2-7
CDR3 protein: CASSFRSEQFF; CDR3 DNA: TGTGCCAGCAGCTTCCGGTCCGAGCAGTTCTTC; V gene: TRBV7-4; clone size: .; D gene: .; J gene: TRBJ2-1
CDR3 protein: CASSLAQGGGYNEQFF; CDR3 DNA: TGTGCCAGCAGCTTAGCGCAGGGAGGAGGATACAATGAGCAGTTCTTC; V gene: TRBV7-2; clone size: .; D gene: .; J gene: TRBJ2-1
CDR3 protein: CSVDRQLHGYTF; CDR3 DNA: TGCAGCGTTGATAGGCAACTTCATGGCTACACCTTC; V gene: TRBV29-1; clone size: .; D gene: .; J gene: TRBJ1-2
CDR3 protein: CASSLRASNEQFF; CDR3 DNA: TGTGCCAGCAGCTTAAGGGCAAGTAATGAGCAGTTCTTC; V gene: TRBV11-2; clone size: .; D gene: .; J gene: TRBJ2-1
CDR3 protein: CASSQGSETSNSPLHF; CDR3 DNA: TGTGCCAGCAGTCAAGGGTCGGAAACGTCTAATTCACCCCTCCACTTT; V gene: TRBV27; clone size: .; D gene: .; J gene: TRBJ1-6
CDR3 protein: CASSPEGAYNSPLHF; CDR3 DNA: TGTGCCAGCAGCCCCGAGGGGGCTTATAATTCACCCCTCCACTTT; V gene: TRBV9; clone size: few; D gene: TRBD1; J gene: TRBJ1-6
CDR3 protein: CASSLANTDTQYF; CDR3 DNA: TGTGCCAGCAGCTTAGCGAACACAGATACGCAGTATTTT; V gene: TRBV13; clone size: .; D gene: .; J gene: TRBJ2-3
CDR3 protein: CASSYSGGAPDTQYF; CDR3 DNA: TGTGCCAGCAGCTATAGCGGGGGGGCCCCAGATACGCAGTATTTT; V gene: TRBV6-5; clone size: .; D gene: TRBD2; J gene: TRBJ2-3
CDR3 protein: CASRDGTSAPSGHF; CDR3 DNA: TGTGCCAGCAGGGATGGGACTAGCGCGCCAAGTGGGCACTTC; V gene: TRBV7-2; clone size: .; D gene: TRBD2; J gene: TRBJ2-5
CDR3 protein: CASSPPAGQGAEQYF; CDR3 DNA: TGTGCCAGCTCACCTCCCGCAGGACAGGGAGCCGAGCAGTACTTC; V gene: TRBV18; clone size: .; D gene: TRBD1; J gene: TRBJ2-7
CDR3 protein: CSASAGQINYGYTF; CDR3 DNA: TGCAGCGCTAGTGCCGGACAAATTAACTATGGCTACACCTTC; V gene: TRBV29-1; clone size: .; D gene: .; J gene: TRBJ1-2
CDR3 protein: CASSSRGVYGYTF; CDR3 DNA: TGTGCCAGCAGCAGCAGGGGGGTCTATGGCTACACCTTC; V gene: TRBV6-5; clone size: .; D gene: TRBD1; J gene: TRBJ1-2
CDR3 protein: CASSAGQTSYNEQFF; CDR3 DNA: TGTGCCAGCAGCGCCGGACAGACCTCCTACAATGAGCAGTTCTTC; V gene: TRBV9; clone size: .; D gene: .; J gene: TRBJ2-1
CDR3 protein: CASSQDSGLADTQYF; CDR3 DNA: TGCGCCAGCAGCCAAGACTCGGGCCTCGCAGATACGCAGTATTTT; V gene: TRBV4-3; clone size: few; D gene: .; J gene: TRBJ2-3
CDR3 protein: CASSLQGRYEQYF; CDR3 DNA: TGTGCCAGCAGCTTGCAGGGGAGATACGAGCAGTACTTC; V gene: TRBV21-1; clone size: few; D gene: .; J gene: TRBJ2-7
CDR3 protein: CASSQERAVSSRTGELFF; CDR3 DNA: TGCGCCAGCAGCCAAGAACGGGCAGTGAGTTCACGCACCGGGGAGCTGTTTTTT; V gene: TRBV4-1; clone size: .; D gene: .; J gene: TRBJ2-2
CDR3 protein: CASSRAARSSNYGYTF; CDR3 DNA: TGTGCCAGCAGTAGGGCCGCGCGCTCATCTAACTATGGCTACACCTTC; V gene: TRBV27; clone size: .; D gene: .; J gene: TRBJ1-2
CDR3 protein: CAISESGVRGREQYF; CDR3 DNA: TGTGCCATCAGTGAGTCAGGGGTGCGGGGGCGCGAGCAGTACTTC; V gene: TRBV10-3; clone size: .; D gene: .; J gene: TRBJ2-7
CDR3 protein: CAWSRGDETQYF; CDR3 DNA: TGTGCCTGGAGTAGGGGGGACGAGACCCAGTACTTC; V gene: TRBV30; clone size: .; D gene: .; J gene: TRBJ2-5
CDR3 protein: CASSPGSGNQPQHF; CDR3 DNA: TGTGCCAGCAGCCCCGGGAGCGGCAATCAGCCCCAGCATTTT; V gene: TRBV7-9; clone size: few; D gene: .; J gene: TRBJ1-5
CDR3 protein: CSVAEGTDNQPQHF; CDR3 DNA: TGCAGCGTTGCTGAGGGAACGGACAATCAGCCCCAGCATTTT; V gene: TRBV29-1; clone size: .; D gene: .; J gene: TRBJ1-5
CDR3 protein: CSVASGGAFLGEQFF; CDR3 DNA: TGCAGCGTTGCTAGCGGGGGGGCATTTTTGGGTGAGCAGTTCTTC; V gene: TRBV29-1; clone size: .; D gene: TRBD2; J gene: TRBJ2-1
CDR3 protein: CASGTGGHGYTF; CDR3 DNA: TGTGCCAGCGGGACAGGGGGACATGGCTACACCTTC; V gene: TRBV2; clone size: .; D gene: TRBD1; J gene: TRBJ1-2
CDR3 protein: CAWSRAQGRNTIYF; CDR3 DNA: TGTGCCTGGAGTCGGGCTCAAGGGCGAAACACCATATATTTT; V gene: TRBV30; clone size: once; D gene: .; J gene: TRBJ1-3
CDR3 protein: CATSREGNTEAFF; CDR3 DNA: TGTGCCACCAGCAGAGAAGGGAACACTGAAGCTTTCTTT; V gene: TRBV15; clone size: few; D gene: .; J gene: TRBJ1-1
CDR3 protein: CASRPDRVVAYEQYF; CDR3 DNA: TGTGCCAGCAGACCGGACAGGGTGGTAGCCTACGAGCAGTACTTC; V gene: TRBV27; clone size: .; D gene: TRBD1; J gene: TRBJ2-7
CDR3 protein: CASSVRGLEGYGYTF; CDR3 DNA: TGTGCCAGCAGCGTAAGGGGGCTAGAGGGATATGGCTACACCTTC; V gene: TRBV2; clone size: .; D gene: TRBD1; J gene: TRBJ1-2
CDR3 protein: CASSQVAVTGELFF; CDR3 DNA: TGCGCCAGCAGCCAAGTTGCGGTTACCGGGGAGCTGTTTTTT; V gene: TRBV4-3; clone size: few; D gene: .; J gene: TRBJ2-2
CDR3 protein: CASSLAPPPRETQYF; CDR3 DNA: TGTGCCAGCAGCTTAGCGCCCCCCCCGCGGGAGACCCAGTACTTC; V gene: TRBV7-6; clone size: few; D gene: .; J gene: TRBJ2-5
CDR3 protein: CASSLDPGASVQETQYF; CDR3 DNA: TGCGCCAGCAGCTTGGATCCTGGGGCTAGCGTACAAGAGACCCAGTACTTC; V gene: TRBV5-1; clone size: .; D gene: .; J gene: TRBJ2-5
CDR3 protein: CASTRGGYYGYTF; CDR3 DNA: TGTGCCAGTACCAGGGGCGGGTACTATGGCTACACCTTC; V gene: TRBV19; clone size: .; D gene: .; J gene: TRBJ1-2
CDR3 protein: CASSYDGDQPQHF; CDR3 DNA: TGTGCCAGCAGCTACGACGGGGATCAGCCCCAGCATTTT; V gene: TRBV6-6; clone size: .; D gene: .; J gene: TRBJ1-5
CDR3 protein: CASSETEGQPQHF; CDR3 DNA: TGTGCCAGCAGCGAGACGGAGGGGCAGCCCCAGCATTTT; V gene: TRBV7-2; clone size: .; D gene: .; J gene: TRBJ1-5
CDR3 protein: CSVKTEGGSSPLHF; CDR3 DNA: TGCAGCGTTAAAACAGAGGGAGGGTCTTCACCCCTCCACTTT; V gene: TRBV29-1; clone size: .; D gene: .; J gene: TRBJ1-6
CDR3 protein: CSVCVRGATDTQYF; CDR3 DNA: TGCAGCGTCTGTGTAAGGGGCGCCACAGATACGCAGTATTTT; V gene: TRBV29-1; clone size: few; D gene: .; J gene: TRBJ2-3
CDR3 protein: CASSLGHLGYEQYF; CDR3 DNA: TGTGCCAGCAGCTTGGGGCACCTGGGTTACGAGCAGTACTTC; V gene: TRBV5-6; clone size: .; D gene: .; J gene: TRBJ2-7
CDR3 protein: CSVEGPGSGYTF; CDR3 DNA: TGCAGCGTTGAAGGGCCCGGGAGCGGCTACACCTTC; V gene: TRBV29-1; clone size: .; D gene: .; J gene: TRBJ1-2